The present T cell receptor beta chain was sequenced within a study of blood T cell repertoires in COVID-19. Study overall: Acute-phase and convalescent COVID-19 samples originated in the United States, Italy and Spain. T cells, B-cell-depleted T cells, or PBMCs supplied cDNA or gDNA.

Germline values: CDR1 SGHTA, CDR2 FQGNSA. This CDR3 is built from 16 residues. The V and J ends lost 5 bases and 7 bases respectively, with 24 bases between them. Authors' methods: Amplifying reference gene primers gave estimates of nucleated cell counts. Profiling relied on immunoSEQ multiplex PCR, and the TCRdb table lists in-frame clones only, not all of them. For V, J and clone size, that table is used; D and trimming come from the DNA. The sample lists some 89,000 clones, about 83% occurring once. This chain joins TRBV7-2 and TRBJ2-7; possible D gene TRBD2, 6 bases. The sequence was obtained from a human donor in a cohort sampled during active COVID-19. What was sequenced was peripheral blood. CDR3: CASSLTGAAGAFEQYF. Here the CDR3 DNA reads TGTGCCAGCAGCCTAACTGGTGCAGCGGGCGCCTTTGAGCAGTACTTC.